This T cell receptor (beta chain) was captured in a study of blood T cell repertoires in COVID-19. About the study: Material from acute and convalescent COVID-19 was sourced from the United States, Italy and Spain.

Per the original data handling: Cell counts per sample came from amplifying reference gene primers. The protocol was immunoSEQ multiplex PCR, while the TCRdb copy is restricted to in-frame clones and leaves out a portion. That table supplies the V and J calls and clone size; D and trimming were determined from the DNA. Here the sample spans around 100,000 clones, 88% being singletons. The sequenced sample was peripheral blood. The sequence was obtained from a human donor in a cohort sampled during active COVID-19.

As DNA, the CDR3 is TGTGCCACCCTGTGGGACAGAATGAACACTGAAGCTTTCTTT. This codes for CATLWDRMNTEAFF. V usage is TRBV2 and J usage is TRBJ1-1, with TRBD1 matching 7 bases. V lost 10 bases to trimming and J lost 0 bases; unmatched junction nucleotides: 8. The CDR3 length is 14 residues. CDR1 SNHLY and CDR2 FYNNEI come from the germline V gene.